Listed below are T cell receptor beta chains from one sample, sequenced in a study of T-cell memory formation after mild COVID-19. MiXCR was run by TCRdb on the 5' RACE reads, yielding one entry per CDR3 protein. The data show 340,000 or so distinct CDR3 sequences, roughly 13% seen once. Sequenced: PBMCs or a T cell subset sorted from them (not recorded which). These receptors originate from a young man who had mild COVID-19 (a few samples of this study predate the infection). Cell type and time point are not known. The CDR3 runs from the conserved cysteine through the conserved F or W. A D gene is named only where the DNA matches it firmly. Clone size is given for some rows only: seen once, a few or many times, or a class if the clone is expanded.

v_gene	d_gene	j_gene	abundance	CDR3nt	CDR3aa
TRBV7-9	.	TRBJ1-2	few	TGTGCCAGCAGCTTAGCGGGATACTATGGCTACACCTTC	CASSLAGYYGYTF
TRBV4-3	TRBD1	TRBJ2-5	few	TGCGCCAGCAGCCAAGGATTTGGGTTGGGACAGGGAGAGACCCAGTACTTC	CASSQGFGLGQGETQYF
TRBV6-1	.	TRBJ1-2	.	TGTGCCAGCAGTCCCCAGCAACAGGTACCGAACTATGGCTACACCTTC	CASSPQQQVPNYGYTF
TRBV30	.	TRBJ1-4	few	TGTGCCTGGAGTATGTCAGGTGGGCCGAAACTGTTTTTT	CAWSMSGGPKLFF
TRBV4-1	.	TRBJ2-2	.	TGCGCCAGCAGCCAAGATAAAGTGTTAAGGGGCCGGGGGACCGGGGAGCTGTTTTTT	CASSQDKVLRGRGTGELFF
TRBV7-6	.	TRBJ1-2	few	TGTGCCAGCAGCTTAGGAGGGGGTCAGGGCTACACCTTC	CASSLGGGQGYTF
TRBV12-3/TRBV12-4	.	TRBJ2-7	few	TGTGCCAGCAGTAAAGGGGACGAGCAGTACTTC	CASSKGDEQYF
TRBV7-2	.	TRBJ1-5	.	TGTGCCAGCAGCTTAGTAGGGGGGGGCGGCAATCAGCCCCAGCATTTT	CASSLVGGGGNQPQHF
TRBV20-1	.	TRBJ2-1	few	TGCAGTGCTAGTAGGGCGGGGCGGGCCTACAATGAGCAGTTCTTC	CSASRAGRAYNEQFF
TRBV7-2	.	TRBJ2-2	.	TGTGCCAGCAGCTTCCCCCGTTACGGGGGCCTTAGCACCGGGGAGCTGTTTTTT	CASSFPRYGGLSTGELFF
TRBV12-3/TRBV12-4	TRBD1	TRBJ1-1	.	TGTGCCAGCAGTTCGGGGACAGGGAGGACTGAAGCTTTCTTT	CASSSGTGRTEAFF
TRBV20-1	.	TRBJ1-2	many	TGCAGTGCCGCACAGGGAACGGCTAACTATGGCTACACCTTC	CSAAQGTANYGYTF
TRBV9	.	TRBJ1-1	.	TGTGCCAGCAGCGTAGACGACGGATACACTGAAGCTTTCTTT	CASSVDDGYTEAFF